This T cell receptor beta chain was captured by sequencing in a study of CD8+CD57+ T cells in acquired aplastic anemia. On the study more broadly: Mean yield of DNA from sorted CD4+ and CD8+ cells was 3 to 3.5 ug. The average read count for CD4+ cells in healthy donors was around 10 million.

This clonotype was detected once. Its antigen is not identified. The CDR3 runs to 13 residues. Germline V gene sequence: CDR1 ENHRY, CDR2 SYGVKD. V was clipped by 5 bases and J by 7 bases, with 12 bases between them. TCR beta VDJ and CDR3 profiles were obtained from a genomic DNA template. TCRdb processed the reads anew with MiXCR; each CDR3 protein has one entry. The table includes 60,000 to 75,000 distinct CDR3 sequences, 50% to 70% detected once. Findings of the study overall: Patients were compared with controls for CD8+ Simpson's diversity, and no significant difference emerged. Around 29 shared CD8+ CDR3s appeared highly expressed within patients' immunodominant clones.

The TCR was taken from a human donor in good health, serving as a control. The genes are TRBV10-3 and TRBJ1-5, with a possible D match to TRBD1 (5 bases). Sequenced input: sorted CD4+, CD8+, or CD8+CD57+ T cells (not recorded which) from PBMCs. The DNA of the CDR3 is TGTGCCATCAGTCCCTGGGGGGACCAGCCCCAGCATTTT. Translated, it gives CAISPWGDQPQHF.